The clone carrying this TCR beta chain was counted ten times or more. Its antigen remains unknown. The sample comes from a study of breast tumors, draining lymph nodes, adjacent tissues. Study results and limitations: Luminal-like breast cancer showed significantly greater tumor-nontumor repertoire similarity than basal-like breast cancer did. Compared with lymph nodes, tumors were less diverse; compared with nontumor tissue, more.

Axillary draining lymph nodes of breast cancer patients supplied the node samples. MiXCR, applied by TCRdb to the multiplex PCR reads, yields one record per CDR3 protein. The table shows under 150,000 distinct CDR3 sequences, with about 20% occurring only once. Germline V lookup: CDR1 SNHLY, CDR2 FYNNEI. The CDR3 consists of 12 residues. V lost 3 bases and J 15 bases, leaving 15 bases between the germline ends. The sample was axillary lymph node tissue. The TCR originated in a female donor with breast cancer. Some clones in this sample may be carry-over from other donors' samples. The chain combines TRBV2 with TRBJ2-1, with D possibly matching TRBD1 (6 bases). This CDR3 is CASSEGAQGPFF. The CDR3 bases are TGTGCCAGCAGTGAGGGAGCACAGGGACCGTTCTTC.